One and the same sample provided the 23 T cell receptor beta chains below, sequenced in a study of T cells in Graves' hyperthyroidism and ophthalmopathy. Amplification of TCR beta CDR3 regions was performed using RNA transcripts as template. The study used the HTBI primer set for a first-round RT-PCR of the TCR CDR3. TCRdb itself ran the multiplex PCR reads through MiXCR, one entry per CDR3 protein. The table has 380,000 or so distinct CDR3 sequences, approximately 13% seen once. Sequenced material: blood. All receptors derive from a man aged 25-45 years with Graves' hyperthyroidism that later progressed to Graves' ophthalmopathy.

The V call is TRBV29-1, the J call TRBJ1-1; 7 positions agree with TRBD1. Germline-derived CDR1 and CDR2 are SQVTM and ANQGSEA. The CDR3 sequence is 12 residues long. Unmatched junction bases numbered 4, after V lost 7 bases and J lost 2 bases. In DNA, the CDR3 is TGCAGCGGGAGGGACAGTAACACTGAAGCTTTCTTT. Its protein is CSGRDSNTEAFF.

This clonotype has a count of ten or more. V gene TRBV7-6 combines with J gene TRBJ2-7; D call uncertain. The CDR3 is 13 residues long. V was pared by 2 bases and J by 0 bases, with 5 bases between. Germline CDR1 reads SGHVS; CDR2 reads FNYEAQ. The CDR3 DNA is TGTGCCAGCAGCTTATCGAACTCCTACGAGCAGTACTTC. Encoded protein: CASSLSNSYEQYF.

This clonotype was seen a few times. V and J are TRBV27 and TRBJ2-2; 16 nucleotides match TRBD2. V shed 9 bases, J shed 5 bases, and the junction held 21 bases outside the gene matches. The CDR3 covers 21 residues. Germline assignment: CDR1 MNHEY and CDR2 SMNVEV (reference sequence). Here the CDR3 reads CASKKRRMGLAGGPWTGELFF. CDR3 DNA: TGTGCCAGTAAAAAACGGAGAATGGGACTAGCGGGGGGGCCTTGGACCGGGGAGCTGTTTTTT.

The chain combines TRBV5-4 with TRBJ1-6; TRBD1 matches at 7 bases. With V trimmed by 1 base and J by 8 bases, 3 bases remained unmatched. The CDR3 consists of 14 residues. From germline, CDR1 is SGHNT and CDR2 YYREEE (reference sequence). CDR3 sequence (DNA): TGTGCCAGCAGCTTGCGAGGGGGCGATTCACCCCTCCACTTT. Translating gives CASSLRGGDSPLHF.

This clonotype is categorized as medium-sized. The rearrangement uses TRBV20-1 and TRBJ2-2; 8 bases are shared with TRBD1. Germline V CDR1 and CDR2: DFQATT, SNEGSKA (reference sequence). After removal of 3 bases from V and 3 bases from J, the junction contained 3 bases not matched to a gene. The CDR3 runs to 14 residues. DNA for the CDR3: TGCAGTGCTAGGGAACAGGGGGACACCGGGGAGCTGTTTTTT. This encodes CSAREQGDTGELFF.

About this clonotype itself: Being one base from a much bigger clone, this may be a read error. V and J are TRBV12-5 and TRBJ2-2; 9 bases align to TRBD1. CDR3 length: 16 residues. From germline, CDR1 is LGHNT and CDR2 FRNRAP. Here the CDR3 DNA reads TGTGCTGGTGGTTTGCTCGGGACAGGGCACACCGGGGAGCTGTTTTTT. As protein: CAGGLLGTGHTGELFF.

CDR3 nucleotides: TGCAGCGTGGCGGACAGGGCGGGCTACACCTTC. Translation: CSVADRAGYTF. The chain employs TRBV29-1 and TRBJ1-2, with 8 bases fitting TRBD1. CDR1 SQVTM and CDR2 ANQGSEA come from the germline V gene. The CDR3 is 11 residues long. V shed 6 bases, J shed 8 bases, and the junction held 5 bases outside the gene matches.

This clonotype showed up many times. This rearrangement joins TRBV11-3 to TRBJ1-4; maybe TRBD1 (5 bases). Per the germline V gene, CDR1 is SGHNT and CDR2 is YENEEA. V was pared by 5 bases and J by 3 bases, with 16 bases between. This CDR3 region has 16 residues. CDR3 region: CASSHDRGIANEKLFF. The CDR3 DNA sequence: TGTGCCAGCAGCCACGATAGGGGCATTGCTAATGAAAAACTGTTTTTT.

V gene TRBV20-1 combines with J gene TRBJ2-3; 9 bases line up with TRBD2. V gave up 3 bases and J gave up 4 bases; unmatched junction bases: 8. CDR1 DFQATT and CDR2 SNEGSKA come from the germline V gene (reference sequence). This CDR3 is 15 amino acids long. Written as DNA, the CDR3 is TGCAGTGCTAGCCCAGGAGCGGGGGGCCCAGATACGCAGTATTTT. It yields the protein CSASPGAGGPDTQYF.

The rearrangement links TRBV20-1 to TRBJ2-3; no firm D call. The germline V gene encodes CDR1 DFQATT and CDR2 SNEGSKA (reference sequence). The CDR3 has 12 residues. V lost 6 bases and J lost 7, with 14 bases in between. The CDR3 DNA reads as TGCAGTGCCACTTGGGCCTCGAATACGCAGTATTTT. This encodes CSATWASNTQYF.

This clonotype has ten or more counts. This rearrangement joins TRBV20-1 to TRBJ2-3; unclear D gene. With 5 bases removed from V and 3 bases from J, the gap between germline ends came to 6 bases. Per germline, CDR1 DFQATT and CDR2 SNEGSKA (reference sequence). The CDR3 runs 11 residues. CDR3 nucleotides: TGCAGTGCTCCTCTGACAGATACGCAGTATTTT. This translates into CSAPLTDTQYF.

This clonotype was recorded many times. In DNA form, the CDR3 reads TGTGCTAGTGGCCCGGACCACGGCGGAGGGAATGAGCAGTTCTTC. Translating gives CASGPDHGGGNEQFF. The chain joins TRBV12-5 to TRBJ2-1; TRBD2 is a possible D gene (6 bases). The CDR3 consists of 15 residues. Germline CDR1 reads LGHNT; CDR2 reads FRNRAP. The V end was cut by 6 bases, the J end by 7 bases, with 19 bases between.

The CDR3 nucleotides are TGTGCCAGCTCTGCCTCCAATGAAAAACTGTTTTTT. The encoded protein is CASSASNEKLFF. The chain couples TRBV18 to TRBJ1-4, with D unresolved. Germline values: CDR1 KGHSH, CDR2 LQKENI. Trimming left V 6 bases short and J 5 bases short, with 7 bases between. The CDR3 covers 12 residues.

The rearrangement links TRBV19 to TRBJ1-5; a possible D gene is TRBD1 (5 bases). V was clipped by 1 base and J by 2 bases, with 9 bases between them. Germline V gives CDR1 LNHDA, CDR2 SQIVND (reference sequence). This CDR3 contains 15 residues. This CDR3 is CASSIGVGGNQPQHF. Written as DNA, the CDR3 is TGTGCCAGTAGTATAGGCGTGGGGGGCAATCAGCCCCAGCATTTT.

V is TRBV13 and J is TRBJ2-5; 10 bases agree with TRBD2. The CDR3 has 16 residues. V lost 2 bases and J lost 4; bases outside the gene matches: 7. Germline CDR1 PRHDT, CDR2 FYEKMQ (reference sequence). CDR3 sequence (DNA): TGTGCCAGCAGCTTACAGGGGACTAGCGCAGGAGAGACCCAGTACTTC. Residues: CASSLQGTSAGETQYF.

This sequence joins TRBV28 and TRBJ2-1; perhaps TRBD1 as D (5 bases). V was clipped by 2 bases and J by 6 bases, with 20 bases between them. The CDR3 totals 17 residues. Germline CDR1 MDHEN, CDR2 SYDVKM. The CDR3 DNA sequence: TGTGCCAGCAGTTTAAGCCCCTGGGCAGGGTCCCCCAATGAGCAGTTCTTC. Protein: CASSLSPWAGSPNEQFF.

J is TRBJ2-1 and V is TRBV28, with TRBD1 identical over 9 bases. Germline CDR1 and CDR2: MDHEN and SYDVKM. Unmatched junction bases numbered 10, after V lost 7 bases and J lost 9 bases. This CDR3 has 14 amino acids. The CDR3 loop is CASTAGTGSIEQFF. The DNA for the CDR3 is TGTGCCAGCACCGCCGGGACAGGGAGTATTGAGCAGTTCTTC. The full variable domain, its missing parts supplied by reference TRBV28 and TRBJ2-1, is DVKVTQSSRYLVKRTGEKVFLECVQDMDHENMFWYRQDPGLGLRLIYFSYDVKMKEKGDIPEGYSVSREKKERFSLILESASTNQTSMYLCASTAGTGSIEQFFGPGTRLTVL.

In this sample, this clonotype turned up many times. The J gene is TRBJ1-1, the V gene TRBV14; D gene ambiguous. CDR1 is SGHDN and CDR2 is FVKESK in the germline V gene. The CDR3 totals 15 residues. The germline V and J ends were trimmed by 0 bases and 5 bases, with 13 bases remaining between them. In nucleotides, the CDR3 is TGTGCCAGCAGCCAAGAGCGGGGAGGTTGGACTGAAGCTTTCTTT. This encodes CASSQERGGWTEAFF. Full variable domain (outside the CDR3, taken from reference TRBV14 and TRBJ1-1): EAGVTQFPSHSVIEKGQTVTLRCDPISGHDNLYWYRRVMGKEIKFLLHFVKESKQDESGMPNNRFLAERTGGTYSTLKVQPAELEDSGVYFCASSQERGGWTEAFFGQGTRLTVV.

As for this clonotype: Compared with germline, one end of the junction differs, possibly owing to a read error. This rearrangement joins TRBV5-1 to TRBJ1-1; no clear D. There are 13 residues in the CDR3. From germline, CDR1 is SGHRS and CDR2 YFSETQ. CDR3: CVSSLGWGTEAFF. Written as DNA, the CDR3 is TGCGTCAGCAGCTTGGGCTGGGGCACTGAAGCTTTCTTT.

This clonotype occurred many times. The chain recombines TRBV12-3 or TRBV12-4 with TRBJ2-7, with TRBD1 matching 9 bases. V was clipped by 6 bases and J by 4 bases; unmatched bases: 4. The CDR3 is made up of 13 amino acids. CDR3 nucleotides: TGTGCCAGCAGGGGACAGGGCTTATACGAGCAGTACTTC. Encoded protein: CASRGQGLYEQYF.

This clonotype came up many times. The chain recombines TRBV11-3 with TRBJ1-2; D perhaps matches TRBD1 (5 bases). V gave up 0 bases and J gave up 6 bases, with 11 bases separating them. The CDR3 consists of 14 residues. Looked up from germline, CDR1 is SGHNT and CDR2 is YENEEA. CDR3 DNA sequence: TGTGCCAGCAGCTTAGATTCGGGGGACGATGGCTACACCTTC. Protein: CASSLDSGDDGYTF.

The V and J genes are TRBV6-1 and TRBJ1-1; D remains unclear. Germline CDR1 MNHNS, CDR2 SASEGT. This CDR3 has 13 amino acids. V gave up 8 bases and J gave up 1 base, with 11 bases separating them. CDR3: CASALKGNTEAFF. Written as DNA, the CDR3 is TGTGCCAGCGCCCTTAAAGGGAACACTGAAGCTTTCTTT.

The CDR3 reads CASGLQGSGNTIYF. The CDR3 DNA is TGTGCCAGCGGATTGCAGGGGAGTGGAAACACCATATATTTT. The rearrangement joins TRBV28 to TRBJ1-3, with D possibly being TRBD1 (6 bases). The germline CDR1 and CDR2 sequences are MDHEN and SYDVKM. V lost 8 bases and J lost 3, with 14 bases in between. The CDR3 consists of 14 residues.